Included here is one T cell receptor (beta chain) sequence, with context. In the authors' workflow: Reference gene primer amplification in the assay estimated nucleated cell counts. Profiled with immunoSEQ multiplex PCR; TCRdb holds only in-frame clones, not every one. D and trimming come from the DNA, and the V and J calls and clone size come from that table. This table holds around 320,000 clones, 70% to 90% found once. The CDR3 spans 13 residues. With 4 bases removed from V and 2 bases from J, the gap between germline ends came to 9 bases. Germline CDR1 is SQVTM and CDR2 is ANQGSEA. The sample comes from a study of blood T cell repertoires in COVID-19. The overall study: COVID-19 samples from acute and convalescent phases originated in the United States, Italy and Spain. The cDNA or gDNA used as material had been derived from T cells, B-cell-depleted T cells, or PBMCs.

Specimen: peripheral blood. The TCR was taken from a human donor in a cohort sampled during active COVID-19. This chain uses TRBV29-1 with TRBJ2-1; no firm D call. DNA of the CDR3: TGCAGCGTTGTAGACCTTACCTACAATGAGCAGTTCTTC. It encodes CSVVDLTYNEQFF.